These 32 T cell receptor beta chains share one sample of origin, sequenced in a study of cytomegalovirus exposure and HLA in healthy donors (dated by TCRdb to 2016 to 2017). The method was the immunoSEQ multiplex PCR assay. For the multiplex PCR, a mixture combining 60 forward primers for TCR Vbeta segments and 13 reverse primers for TCR Jbeta segments was used. Imported from immuneACCESS, the table was reduced by TCRdb to in-frame sequences with V and J called. These copies leave out some clones; in studies compared against another copy, an unresolved V gene accounts for under half, and the cause of the remainder is not known. A total of around 150,000 clones appear in this sample, more than 75% of them only once. The top ten clones comprise 8% to 10% of the sample. The source material was PBMCs. The source is a young man in good health and CMV-seropositive.

This clone was picked up one time. The rearrangement joins TRBV5-1 to TRBJ2-7, with a weak D call TRBD1 (5 bases). The CDR3 has 16 residues. Germline values: CDR1 SGHRS, CDR2 YFSETQ. V lost 4 bases, J lost 2 bases, and 19 bases lay in between. Here the CDR3 DNA reads TGCGCCAGCAGCCGCCTCGCGACAGACCAGACCTACGAGCAGTACTTC. Amino acids: CASSRLATDQTYEQYF.

The genes are TRBV4-1 and TRBJ2-1, with 15 bases identical to TRBD2. In germline, CDR1 is MGHRA, CDR2 YSYEKL. After removal of 1 base from V and 7 bases from J, the junction contained 17 bases not matched to a gene. This CDR3 is built from 21 residues. The chain's CDR3 is CASSQGAIGLAGGGVRNEQFF. Here the CDR3 DNA reads TGCGCCAGCAGCCAAGGGGCCATTGGACTAGCGGGAGGGGGCGTGAGAAATGAGCAGTTCTTC.

J is TRBJ1-3 and V is TRBV30; D gene uncertain. Trimming pared 0 bases from V and 11 bases from J, leaving 14 bases between. The CDR3 sequence is 13 residues long. Per the germline V gene, CDR1 is GTSNPN and CDR2 is SVGIG (reference sequence). CDR3 in amino acids: CAWSVRGGGAIYF. The CDR3 bases are TGTGCCTGGAGTGTACGAGGTGGAGGCGCCATATATTTT. The entire variable domain, with the rest obtained from reference TRBV30 and TRBJ1-3, is as follows: SQTIHQWPATLVQPVGSPLSLECTVEGTSNPNLYWYRQAAGRGLQLLFYSVGIGQISSEVPQNLSASRPQDRQFILSSKKLLLSDSGFYLCAWSVRGGGAIYFGEGSWLTVV.

The chain couples TRBV6-5 to TRBJ1-1, with D unclear. CDR1 is MNHEY and CDR2 is SVGAGI in the germline V gene. V was trimmed by 0 bases and J by 0 bases, leaving 2 bases between them. The CDR3 spans 13 residues. CDR3 sequence reads: CASSYSLNTEAFF. In DNA form, the CDR3 reads TGTGCCAGCAGTTACTCCTTGAACACTGAAGCTTTCTTT.

The V gene is TRBV16, the J gene TRBJ2-5; 7 bases line up with TRBD1. The CDR3 covers 19 residues. The V and J ends lost 1 base and 5 bases, in that order; junction bases with no gene match: 19. Germline CDR1 reads KGHSY; CDR2 reads FQNENV. CDR3 bases: TGTGCCAGCAGCCAATTTATCGGACAAAACAGGGGTCGCCGGGAGACCCAGTACTTC. This encodes CASSQFIGQNRGRRETQYF. Combining the CDR3 with reference TRBV16 and TRBJ2-5 gives the whole variable domain GEEVAQTPKHLVRGEGQKAKLYCAPIKGHSYVFWYQQVLKNEFKFLISFQNENVFDETGMPKERFSAKCLPNSPCSLEIQATKLEDSAVYFCASSQFIGQNRGRRETQYFGPGTRLLVL.

There are a few counts of this clone. The chain employs TRBV7-3 and TRBJ2-2; D is unresolved. Trimming pared 2 bases from V and 1 base from J, leaving 5 bases between. CDR1 is SGHTA, CDR2 FQGTGA, per germline. The CDR3 is made up of 14 amino acids. The CDR3 DNA reads TGTGCCAGCAGCTTAGGCAGGAACACCGGGGAGCTGTTTTTT. It translates to CASSLGRNTGELFF.

This clone was picked up a small number of times. The chain couples TRBV19 to TRBJ1-2; a possible D gene is TRBD1 (6 bases). The CDR3 loop spans 14 amino acids. V shed 3 bases and J shed 3 bases, with 11 bases lying between them. In germline, CDR1 is LNHDA, CDR2 SQIVND (reference sequence). CDR3 residues: CASSMAPGDYGYTF. CDR3 sequence (DNA): TGTGCCAGTAGTATGGCGCCAGGGGACTATGGCTACACCTTC.

The chain links TRBV5-1 to TRBJ2-7, with 10 bases identical to TRBD1. Germline assignment: CDR1 SGHRS and CDR2 YFSETQ. Germline trimming cut 3 bases from V and 2 bases from J; bases unmatched to any gene: 2. The CDR3 has 14 amino acids. CDR3 residues: CASSWDRGPYEQYF. Written as DNA, the CDR3 is TGCGCCAGCAGCTGGGACAGGGGCCCCTACGAGCAGTACTTC.

The chain combines TRBV9 with TRBJ1-4, with D unclear. Germline CDR1 is SGDLS and CDR2 is YYNGEE. With 4 bases removed from V and 2 bases from J, the gap between germline ends came to 12 bases. The CDR3 is made up of 15 amino acids. The CDR3 DNA reads TGTGCCAGCAGCCCTCGGACTAATACTAATGAAAAACTGTTTTTT. This encodes CASSPRTNTNEKLFF. The entire variable domain, with the rest obtained from reference TRBV9 and TRBJ1-4, is as follows: DSGVTQTPKHLITATGQRVTLRCSPRSGDLSVYWYQQSLDQGLQFLIQYYNGEERAKGNILERFSAQQFPDLHSELNLSSLELGDSALYFCASSPRTNTNEKLFFGSGTQLSVL.

In its sample, this clone was seen once. The chain carries TRBV9 and TRBJ1-4; D ambiguous. Germline loops: CDR1 SGDLS, CDR2 YYNGEE. The CDR3 length is 15 residues. V lost 3 bases to trimming and J lost 7 bases, with 16 bases between them. The CDR3 DNA follows: TGTGCCAGCAGCGAGACCCCGAATTCGGGTGAAAAACTGTTTTTT. As protein: CASSETPNSGEKLFF.

Only a few counts were recorded for this clone. V is TRBV28 and J is TRBJ2-7; D possibly corresponds to TRBD1 (5 bases). CDR3 length: 12 residues. Trimming shortened V by 10 bases and J by 4 bases, and 14 bases separated the two germline ends. Germline CDR1 reads MDHEN; CDR2 reads SYDVKM. As DNA, the CDR3 is TGTGCCAACAGGCACGCGGCATACGAGCAGTACTTC. Translation gives CANRHAAYEQYF.

This chain links TRBV7-9 with TRBJ1-5, with a possible D match to TRBD1 (6 bases). Germline CDR1 is SEHNR and CDR2 is FQNEAQ (reference sequence). The ends were cut back, 5 bases at V and 2 bases at J, with 13 bases in the middle. The CDR3 length is 15 residues. CDR3 coding DNA: TGTGCCAGCAGCGAGGACAGATTTGGCAATCAGCCCCAGCATTTT. It translates to CASSEDRFGNQPQHF. The full variable domain, its missing parts supplied by reference TRBV7-9 and TRBJ1-5, is DTGVSQNPRHKITKRGQNVTFRCDPISEHNRLYWYRQTLGQGPEFLTYFQNEAQLEKSRLLSDRFSAERPKGSFSTLEIQRTEQGDSAMYLCASSEDRFGNQPQHFGDGTRLSIL.

V gene TRBV9 combines with J gene TRBJ2-2; the match to TRBD2 covers 11 bases. Germline V lookup: CDR1 SGDLS, CDR2 YYNGEE. The CDR3 runs 15 residues. V trimming: 2 bases; J trimming: 4 bases; junction bases outside the gene matches: 1. The chain's CDR3 is CASSVTSGSTGELFF. The CDR3 DNA sequence: TGTGCCAGCAGCGTCACTAGCGGGAGCACCGGGGAGCTGTTTTTT.

The J gene is TRBJ2-5, the V gene TRBV9; D might be TRBD1 (5 bases). V dropped 0 bases and J dropped 0 bases, with 6 bases sitting between them. This CDR3 comprises 14 residues. Germline CDR1 is SGDLS and CDR2 is YYNGEE. The CDR3 spells CASSVGQYQETQYF. For the CDR3, the DNA is TGTGCCAGCAGCGTAGGACAGTACCAAGAGACCCAGTACTTC.

The CDR3 DNA is TGTGCCAGCAGCGGGGGGGAAGGCAATCAGCCCCAGCATTTT. This codes for CASSGGEGNQPQHF. V is TRBV9 and J is TRBJ1-5; a weak D match, TRBD1 (5 bases). Germline V lookup: CDR1 SGDLS, CDR2 YYNGEE. The V end lost 3 bases, the J end lost 2 bases, and 9 bases lay between the germline ends. The CDR3 loop spans 14 amino acids.

The chain recombines TRBV19 with TRBJ2-3; the D gene is possibly TRBD2 (5 bases). The CDR3 has 13 residues. The germline gives CDR1 LNHDA, CDR2 SQIVND (reference sequence). Trimming stripped 5 bases from V and 5 bases from J, with 11 bases between. This CDR3 reads CASSYEGVDTQYF. The CDR3 nucleotides are TGTGCCAGTAGTTACGAGGGAGTAGATACGCAGTATTTT.

The chain employs TRBV27 and TRBJ1-1; 7 positions match TRBD1. V was clipped by 6 bases and J by 1 base; unmatched bases: 2. The CDR3 runs to 13 residues. Germline assignment: CDR1 MNHEY and CDR2 SMNVEV (reference sequence). The CDR3, as DNA: TGTGCCAGCAGAGGGACAGCGAACACTGAAGCTTTCTTT. Translation gives CASRGTANTEAFF.

J is TRBJ2-5 and V is TRBV7-9, with TRBD1 identical over 11 bases. The J call may be incorrect, as the DNA end agrees better with TRBJ2-7. The CDR3 length is 12 residues. Germline CDR1 SEHNR, CDR2 FQNEAQ (reference sequence). In DNA form, the CDR3 reads TGTGCCAGCGGGACAGGGGGTCACGAGCAGTACTTC. Its protein product is CASGTGGHEQYF.

This chain links TRBV20-1 with TRBJ2-1; TRBD2 is a possible D gene (6 bases). The CDR3 is 11 residues long. V was pared by 3 bases and J by 12 bases, with 12 bases between. Looked up from germline, CDR1 is DFQATT and CDR2 is SNEGSKA (reference sequence). Here the CDR3 DNA reads TGCAGTGCTAGCGCCGGGACTGGGCAGTTCTTC. Protein sequence: CSASAGTGQFF.

This chain links TRBV29-1 with TRBJ1-1, with 8 bases that match TRBD1. The CDR3 is made up of 16 amino acids. V lost 1 base, J lost 5 bases, and 12 bases stayed unmatched. The germline gives CDR1 SQVTM, CDR2 ANQGSEA. The CDR3 loop reads CSVEGPRTGLDTEAFF. The CDR3 bases are TGCAGCGTTGAAGGGCCCCGGACAGGGTTGGATACTGAAGCTTTCTTT.

The chain uses TRBV19 and TRBJ2-3; perhaps TRBD1 as D (5 bases). Germline V gene data show CDR1 as LNHDA and CDR2 as SQIVND (reference sequence). Trimming stripped 6 bases from V and 0 bases from J, with 10 bases between. The CDR3 length is 14 residues. The CDR3 loop is CASRIQGSTDTQYF. The CDR3 nucleotides read TGTGCCAGTAGGATTCAGGGAAGCACAGATACGCAGTATTTT. The full variable domain, in which reference TRBV19 and TRBJ2-3 provide the parts outside the CDR3, is DGGITQSPKYLFRKEGQNVTLSCEQNLNHDAMYWYRQDPGQGLRLIYYSQIVNDFQKGDIAEGYSVSREKKESFPLTVTSAQKNPTAFYLCASRIQGSTDTQYFGPGTRLTVL.

The CDR3 spells CSVVPENTEAFF. The CDR3 coding sequence is TGCAGCGTTGTTCCAGAGAACACTGAAGCTTTCTTT. The chain combines TRBV29-1 with TRBJ1-1; D remains unclear. Germline-derived CDR1 and CDR2 are SQVTM and ANQGSEA. There are 12 residues in the CDR3. V lost 4 bases, J lost 1 base, and 7 bases lay in between.

In DNA, the CDR3 is TGTGCCAGTAGTCCCGGGACTAGCGCCACAGATACGCAGTATTTT. Amino acids: CASSPGTSATDTQYF. The chain uses TRBV19 and TRBJ2-3, with 10 bases identical to TRBD2. The trim removed 5 bases at V and 2 bases at J, leaving 4 bases unmatched. Germline-derived CDR1 and CDR2 are LNHDA and SQIVND (reference sequence). The CDR3 totals 15 residues.

The chain uses TRBV7-8 and TRBJ1-2, with 8 positions matching TRBD1. CDR3 size: 15 residues. V dropped 5 bases and J dropped 2; count of bases not matched to a gene: 7. CDR1 is SGHVS and CDR2 is FQNEAQ in the germline V gene. The CDR3 spells CASSDAGGWNYGYTF. The CDR3 DNA reads as TGTGCCAGCAGCGACGCAGGGGGCTGGAACTATGGCTACACCTTC.

The J gene is TRBJ1-3, the V gene TRBV7-2; weak D call: TRBD1 (6 bases). The V and J ends lost 3 bases and 0 bases respectively, with 12 bases between them. This CDR3 comprises 16 residues. Germline V gene lookup returns CDR1 SGHTA and CDR2 FQGNSA. CDR3 residues: CASSLTRGISGNTIYF. The CDR3 DNA reads TGTGCCAGCAGCTTGACCAGGGGAATCTCTGGAAACACCATATATTTT.

This chain links TRBV5-1 with TRBJ1-1; TRBD1 agrees at 9 bases. V lost 4 bases, J lost 3 bases, and 4 bases stayed unmatched. Germline-derived CDR1 and CDR2 are SGHRS and YFSETQ. The CDR3 spans 14 residues. DNA for the CDR3: TGCGCCAGCAGCCTCGACAGGGGGGACACTGAAGCTTTCTTT. Translating it yields CASSLDRGDTEAFF.

This clone was observed once. The J gene is TRBJ2-3, the V gene TRBV19, with D maybe TRBD1 (7 bases). Germline CDR1 and CDR2: LNHDA and SQIVND (reference sequence). The CDR3 has 16 amino acids. The V gene lost 5 bases and the J gene lost 4 bases, with 19 bases spanning the gap. The CDR3 DNA reads as TGTGCCAGTAGTTCCCGTGGAGGGGGCCGTTCAGATACGCAGTATTTT. Amino acid sequence: CASSSRGGGRSDTQYF.

The chain recombines TRBV30 with TRBJ1-5; 11 positions match TRBD1. The CDR3 loop spans 14 amino acids. V was clipped by 4 bases and J by 7 bases; unmatched bases: 6. Per the germline V gene, CDR1 is GTSNPN and CDR2 is SVGIG (reference sequence). This chain's CDR3 is CAWTKGQGVQPQHF. The CDR3 region has the DNA TGTGCCTGGACCAAGGGACAGGGGGTACAGCCCCAGCATTTT.

CDR3 in amino acids: CASSRDRYYGYTF. Here the CDR3 DNA reads TGTGCCAGCAGCCGGGACAGATACTATGGCTACACCTTC. V and J are TRBV6-1 and TRBJ1-2; 7 nucleotides match TRBD1. CDR3 size: 13 residues. V lost 6 bases to trimming and J lost 3 bases; unmatched junction nucleotides: 4. From germline, CDR1 is MNHNS and CDR2 SASEGT.

This clone was counted a single time. V usage is TRBV15 and J usage is TRBJ2-1; perhaps TRBD1 as D (5 bases). Germline values: CDR1 LNHNV, CDR2 YYDKDF (reference sequence). The V gene lost 3 bases and the J gene lost 4 bases, with 10 bases spanning the gap. The CDR3 is 14 amino acids. The CDR3: CATSRDILYNEQFF. The CDR3 nucleotides are TGTGCCACCAGCAGGGACATCCTTTACAATGAGCAGTTCTTC.

V is TRBV9 and J is TRBJ2-3; 11 bases are shared with TRBD2. This CDR3 comprises 17 residues. V was clipped by 1 base and J by 0 bases; unmatched bases: 4. Germline V gene sequence: CDR1 SGDLS, CDR2 YYNGEE. CDR3 sequence (DNA): TGTGCCAGCAGCGTAACTAGCGGGGGACTAAGCACAGATACGCAGTATTTT. Its protein is CASSVTSGGLSTDTQYF. Complete variable domain (other parts from reference TRBV9 and TRBJ2-3): DSGVTQTPKHLITATGQRVTLRCSPRSGDLSVYWYQQSLDQGLQFLIQYYNGEERAKGNILERFSAQQFPDLHSELNLSSLELGDSALYFCASSVTSGGLSTDTQYFGPGTRLTVL.

The chain recombines TRBV7-9 with TRBJ2-1; tentatively, D is TRBD2 (5 bases). The CDR3 spans 14 residues. V was cut by 4 bases and J by 0 bases, with 7 bases left in between. CDR1 SEHNR and CDR2 FQNEAQ come from the germline V gene (reference sequence). CDR3 sequence: CASSSGVSYNEQFF. In DNA form, the CDR3 reads TGTGCCAGCAGCTCCGGGGTCTCCTACAATGAGCAGTTCTTC. Full variable domain (rest looked up from reference TRBV7-9 and TRBJ2-1): DTGVSQNPRHKITKRGQNVTFRCDPISEHNRLYWYRQTLGQGPEFLTYFQNEAQLEKSRLLSDRFSAERPKGSFSTLEIQRTEQGDSAMYLCASSSGVSYNEQFFGPGTRLTVL.